This is a list of T cell receptor beta chains from one sample in a study of cytomegalovirus exposure and HLA in healthy donors. Measured with immunoSEQ multiplex PCR; TCRdb has only the in-frame clones, and not every one. The data show around 300,000 clones, approximately 86% seen once. The specimen was PBMCs. The receptor source for this set is a woman aged 18-30 years in good health and CMV-seronegative. Both conserved end residues are part of each CDR3. D genes are given only for firm matches. Not every row has a clone size; where given, it reads once, few, many or a size class.

>16|TRBV4-3|once|-|TRBJ1-2
CASSQEAVASNYGYTF
TGCGCCAGCAGCCAAGAAGCCGTCGCCTCAAACTATGGCTACACCTTC
>14|TRBV7-2|-|TRBD1|TRBJ2-7
CASSYDRGSYEQYF
TGTGCCAGCAGTTACGACAGGGGCTCCTACGAGCAGTACTTC
>14|TRBV29-1|-|TRBD1|TRBJ2-2
CSGSWTGTTGELFF
TGCAGCGGGTCTTGGACAGGGACCACCGGGGAGCTGTTTTTT
>12|TRBV7-2|-|-|TRBJ1-6
CASSLVQAPLHF
TGTGCCAGCAGCTTAGTACAGGCACCCCTCCACTTT
>15|TRBV7-8|-|-|TRBJ2-7
CASSPHRQTSYEQYF
TGTGCCAGCAGCCCTCACAGACAGACCTCCTACGAGCAGTACTTC
>14|TRBV9|-|-|TRBJ2-7
CASSDGLGSYEQYF
TGTGCCAGCAGCGATGGACTCGGCTCCTACGAGCAGTACTTC
>14|TRBV7-2|-|-|TRBJ1-2
CASSRWGHPHGYTF
TGTGCCAGCAGCCGATGGGGACACCCCCATGGCTACACCTTC
>13|TRBV29-1|-|TRBD2|TRBJ2-1
CSVEDWGGNEQFF
TGCAGCGTTGAAGATTGGGGGGGGAATGAGCAGTTCTTC
>15|TRBV28|-|TRBD1|TRBJ1-5
CASSLARGGNQPQHF
TGTGCCAGCAGTTTAGCCAGGGGGGGCAATCAGCCCCAGCATTTT
>13|TRBV7-6|-|-|TRBJ2-7
CASSQGTEYEQYF
TGTGCCAGCAGCCAGGGGACGGAGTACGAGCAGTACTTC
>13|TRBV29-1|few|TRBD1|TRBJ1-6
CSARGQENSPLHF
TGCAGCGCCAGGGGGCAGGAGAATTCACCCCTCCACTTT